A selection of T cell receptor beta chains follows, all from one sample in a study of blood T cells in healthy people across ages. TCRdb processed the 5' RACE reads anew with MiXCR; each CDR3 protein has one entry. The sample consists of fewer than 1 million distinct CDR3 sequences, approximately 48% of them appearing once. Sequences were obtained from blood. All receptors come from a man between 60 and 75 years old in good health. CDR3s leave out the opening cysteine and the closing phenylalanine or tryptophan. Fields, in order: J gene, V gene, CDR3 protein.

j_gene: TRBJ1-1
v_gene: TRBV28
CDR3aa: ASSLQGYLNTEAF

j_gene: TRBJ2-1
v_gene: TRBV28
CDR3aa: ASRGTQNNEQF

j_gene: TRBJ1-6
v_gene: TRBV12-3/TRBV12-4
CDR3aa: ASTRAQGSSPLH

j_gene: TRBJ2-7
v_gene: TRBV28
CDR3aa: ASSQAGGRGEQY

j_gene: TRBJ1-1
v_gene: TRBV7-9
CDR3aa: ASSLAGRRLNTEAF

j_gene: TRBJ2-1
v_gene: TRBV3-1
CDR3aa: ASSKAGGYNEQF

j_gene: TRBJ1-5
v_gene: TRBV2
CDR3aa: ASNWGMNQPQH

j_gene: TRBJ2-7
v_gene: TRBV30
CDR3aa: AWSSGQGSYEQY

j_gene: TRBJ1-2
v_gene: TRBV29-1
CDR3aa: TRARKGGHTNYGYT

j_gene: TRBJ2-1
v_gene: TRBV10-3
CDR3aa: AIAVGDEQF

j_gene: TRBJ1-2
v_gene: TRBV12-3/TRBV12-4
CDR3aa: ASSHPIGTGGLNYGYT

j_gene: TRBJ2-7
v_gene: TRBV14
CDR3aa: ASSICPGVNCEQY

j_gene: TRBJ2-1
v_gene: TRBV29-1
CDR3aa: SVEGLAGPYNEQF

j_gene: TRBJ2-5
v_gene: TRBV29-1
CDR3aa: SVDPRGETQY

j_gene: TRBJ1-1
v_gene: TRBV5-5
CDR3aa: ASSLAIVNTEAF

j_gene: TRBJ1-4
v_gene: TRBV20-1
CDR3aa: SARSGNPDRVGEKLF

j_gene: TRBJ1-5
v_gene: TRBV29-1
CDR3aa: STEGRGSNQPQH

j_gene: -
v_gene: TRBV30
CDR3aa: AWGSGHPGETQY

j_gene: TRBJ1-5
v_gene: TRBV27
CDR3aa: ASSVTGVGQPQH

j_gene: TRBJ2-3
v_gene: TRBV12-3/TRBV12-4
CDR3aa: ASSYTSGGYTDTQY

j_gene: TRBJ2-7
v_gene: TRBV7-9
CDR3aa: ASSFYLAGQTYEQY

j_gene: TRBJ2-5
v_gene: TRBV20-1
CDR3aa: SAPGQGVQTQY

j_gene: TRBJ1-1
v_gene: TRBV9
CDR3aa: ASSSKSGNTEAF

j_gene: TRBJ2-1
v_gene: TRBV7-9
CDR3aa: ASSKLHNEQF

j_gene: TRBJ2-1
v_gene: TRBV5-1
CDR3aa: ASSELAGPYNEQF

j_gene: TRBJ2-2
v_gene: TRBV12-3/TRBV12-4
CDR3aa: ASSLVPGNTGELF